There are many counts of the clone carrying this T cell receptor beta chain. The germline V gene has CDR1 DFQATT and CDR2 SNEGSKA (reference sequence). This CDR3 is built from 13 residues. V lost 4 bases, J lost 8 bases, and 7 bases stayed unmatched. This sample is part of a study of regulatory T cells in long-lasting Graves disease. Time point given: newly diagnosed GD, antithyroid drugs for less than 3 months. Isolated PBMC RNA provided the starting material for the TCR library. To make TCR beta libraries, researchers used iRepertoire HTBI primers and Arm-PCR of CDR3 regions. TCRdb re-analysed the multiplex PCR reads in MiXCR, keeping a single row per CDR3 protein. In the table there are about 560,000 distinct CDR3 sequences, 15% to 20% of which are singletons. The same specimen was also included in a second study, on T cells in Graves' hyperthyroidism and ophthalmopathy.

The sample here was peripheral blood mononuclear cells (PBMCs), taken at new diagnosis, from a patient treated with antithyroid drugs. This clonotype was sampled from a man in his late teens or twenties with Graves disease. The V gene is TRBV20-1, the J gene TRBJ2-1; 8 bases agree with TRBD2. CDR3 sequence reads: CSAKPGRADEQFF. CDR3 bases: TGCAGTGCTAAACCCGGGAGGGCCGATGAGCAGTTCTTC.